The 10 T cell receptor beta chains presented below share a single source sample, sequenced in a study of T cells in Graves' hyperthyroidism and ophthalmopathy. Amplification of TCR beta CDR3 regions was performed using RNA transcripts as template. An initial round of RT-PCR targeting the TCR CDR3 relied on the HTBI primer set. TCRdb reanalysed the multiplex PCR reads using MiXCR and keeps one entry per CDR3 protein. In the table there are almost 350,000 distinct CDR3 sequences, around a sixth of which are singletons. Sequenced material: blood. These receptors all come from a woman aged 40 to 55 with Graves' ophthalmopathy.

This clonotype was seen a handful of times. CDR3 region: CASSPRDRPGNTIYF. The DNA for the CDR3 is TGTGCCAGCAGTCCTCGGGACAGGCCAGGAAACACCATATATTTT. The V call is TRBV28, the J call TRBJ1-3, with 8 bases aligning to TRBD1. CDR3 length: 15 residues. J gave up 4 bases and V 5 bases, and 7 bases lay outside the gene matches. From germline, CDR1 is MDHEN and CDR2 SYDVKM.

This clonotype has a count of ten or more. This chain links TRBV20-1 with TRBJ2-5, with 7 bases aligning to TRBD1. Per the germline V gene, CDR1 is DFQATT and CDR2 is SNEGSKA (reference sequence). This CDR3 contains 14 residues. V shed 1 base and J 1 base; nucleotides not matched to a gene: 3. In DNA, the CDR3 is TGCAGTGCTAGAGTGTGGGACAGCCAAGAGACCCAGTACTTC. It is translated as CSARVWDSQETQYF.

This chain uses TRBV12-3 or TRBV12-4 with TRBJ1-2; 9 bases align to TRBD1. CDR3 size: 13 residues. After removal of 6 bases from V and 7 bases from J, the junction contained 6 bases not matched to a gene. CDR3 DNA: TGTGCCAGCAGACAACAGGGGGCTGGTGGCTACACCTTC. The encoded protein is CASRQQGAGGYTF.

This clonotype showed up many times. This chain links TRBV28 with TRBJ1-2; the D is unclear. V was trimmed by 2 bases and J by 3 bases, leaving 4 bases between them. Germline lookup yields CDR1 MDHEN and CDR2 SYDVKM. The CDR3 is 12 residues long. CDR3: CASSLEYYGYTF. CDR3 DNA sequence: TGTGCCAGCAGTTTAGAATACTATGGCTACACCTTC.

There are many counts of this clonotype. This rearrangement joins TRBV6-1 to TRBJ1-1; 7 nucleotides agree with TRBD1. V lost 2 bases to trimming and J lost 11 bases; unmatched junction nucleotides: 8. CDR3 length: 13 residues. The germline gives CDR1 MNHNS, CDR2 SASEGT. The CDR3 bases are TGTGCCAGCAGTGAACCGGGACAGTTGACGGCTTTCTTT. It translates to CASSEPGQLTAFF.

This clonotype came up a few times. The CDR3 protein is CASSLWLGAGTEAFF. The CDR3 coding sequence is TGTGCCAGCAGTTTATGGCTGGGGGCGGGTACTGAAGCTTTCTTT. The gene calls are TRBV28 and TRBJ1-1; possible D gene TRBD1, 6 bases. From germline, CDR1 is MDHEN and CDR2 SYDVKM. The CDR3 extends over 15 amino acids. V lost 0 bases to trimming and J lost 5 bases, with 13 bases between them. The full variable domain, completed using reference TRBV28 and TRBJ1-1, is DVKVTQSSRYLVKRTGEKVFLECVQDMDHENMFWYRQDPGLGLRLIYFSYDVKMKEKGDIPEGYSVSREKKERFSLILESASTNQTSMYLCASSLWLGAGTEAFFGQGTRLTVV.

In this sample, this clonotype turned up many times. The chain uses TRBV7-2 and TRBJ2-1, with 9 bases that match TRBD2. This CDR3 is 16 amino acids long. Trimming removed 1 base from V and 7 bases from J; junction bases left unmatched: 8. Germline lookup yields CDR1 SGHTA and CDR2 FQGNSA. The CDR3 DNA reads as TGTGCCAGCAGCTTAGTGGGCGGGAGGGCCGGTAATGAGCAGTTCTTC. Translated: CASSLVGGRAGNEQFF.

The CDR3 DNA reads as TGTGCCAGCAGTTCAGGGGGCGCGCACTACACCTTC. As protein: CASSSGGAHYTF. The gene calls are TRBV6-5 and TRBJ1-2, with TRBD1 matching over 8 bases. Trimming at V came to 4 bases and at J to 10 bases, leaving 5 bases not matched to a gene. The CDR3 runs to 12 residues. Germline V gives CDR1 MNHEY, CDR2 SVGAGI.

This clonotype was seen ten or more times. The CDR3, as DNA: TGTGCCAGCTCACCCGGGTTTGGCACTGAAGCTTTCTTT. This encodes CASSPGFGTEAFF. The V gene is TRBV18, the J gene TRBJ1-1; D gene uncertain. The germline V and J ends were trimmed by 3 bases and 4 bases, with 9 bases remaining between them. CDR3 length: 13 residues. CDR1 is KGHSH, CDR2 LQKENI, per germline. Full variable domain (missing parts from reference TRBV18 and TRBJ1-1): NAGVMQNPRHLVRRRGQEARLRCSPMKGHSHVYWYRQLPEEGLKFMVYLQKENIIDESGMPKERFSAEFPKEGPSILRIQQVVRGDSAAYFCASSPGFGTEAFFGQGTRLTVV.

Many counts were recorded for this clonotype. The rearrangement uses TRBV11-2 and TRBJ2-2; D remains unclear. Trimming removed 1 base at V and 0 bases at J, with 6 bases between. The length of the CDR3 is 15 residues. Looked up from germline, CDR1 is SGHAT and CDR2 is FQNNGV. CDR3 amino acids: CASSLGSANTGELFF. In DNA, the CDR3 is TGTGCCAGCAGCTTAGGGTCAGCGAACACCGGGGAGCTGTTTTTT.